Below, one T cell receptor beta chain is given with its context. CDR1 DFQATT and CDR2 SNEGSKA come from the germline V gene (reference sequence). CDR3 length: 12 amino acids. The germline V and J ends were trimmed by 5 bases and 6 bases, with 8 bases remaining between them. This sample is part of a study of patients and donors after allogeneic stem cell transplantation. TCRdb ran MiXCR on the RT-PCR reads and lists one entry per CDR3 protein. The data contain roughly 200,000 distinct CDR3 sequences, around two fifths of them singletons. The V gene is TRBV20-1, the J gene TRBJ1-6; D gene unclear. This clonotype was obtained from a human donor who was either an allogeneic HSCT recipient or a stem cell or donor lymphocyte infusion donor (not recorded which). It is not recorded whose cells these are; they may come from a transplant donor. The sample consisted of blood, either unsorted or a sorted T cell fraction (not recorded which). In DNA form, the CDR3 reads TGCAGTGCTCCCGGGCCTAATTCACCCCTCCACTTT. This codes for CSAPGPNSPLHF.